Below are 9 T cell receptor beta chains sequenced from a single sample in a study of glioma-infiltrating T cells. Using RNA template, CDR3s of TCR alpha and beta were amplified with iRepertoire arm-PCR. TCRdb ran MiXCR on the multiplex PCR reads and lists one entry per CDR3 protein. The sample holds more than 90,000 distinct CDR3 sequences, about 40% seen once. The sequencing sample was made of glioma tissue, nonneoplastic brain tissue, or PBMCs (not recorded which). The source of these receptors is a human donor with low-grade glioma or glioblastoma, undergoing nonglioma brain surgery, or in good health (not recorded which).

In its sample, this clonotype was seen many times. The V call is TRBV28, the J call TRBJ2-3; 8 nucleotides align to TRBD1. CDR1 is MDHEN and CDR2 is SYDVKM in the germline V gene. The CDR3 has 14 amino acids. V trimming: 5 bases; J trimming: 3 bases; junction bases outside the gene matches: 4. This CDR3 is CASSLYRGTDTQYF. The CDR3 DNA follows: TGTGCCAGCAGTCTGTACAGGGGGACAGATACGCAGTATTTT.

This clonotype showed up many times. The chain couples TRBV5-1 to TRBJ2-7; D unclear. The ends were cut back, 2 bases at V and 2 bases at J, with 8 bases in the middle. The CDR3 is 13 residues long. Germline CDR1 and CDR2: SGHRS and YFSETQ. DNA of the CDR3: TGCGCCAGCAGCTTTTCCGCAGCCTACGAGCAGTACTTC. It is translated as CASSFSAAYEQYF. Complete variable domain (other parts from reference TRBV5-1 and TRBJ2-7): KAGVTQTPRYLIKTRGQQVTLSCSPISGHRSVSWYQQTPGQGLQFLFEYFSETQRNKGNFPGRFSGRQFSNSRSEMNVSTLELGDSALYLCASSFSAAYEQYFGPGTRLTVT.

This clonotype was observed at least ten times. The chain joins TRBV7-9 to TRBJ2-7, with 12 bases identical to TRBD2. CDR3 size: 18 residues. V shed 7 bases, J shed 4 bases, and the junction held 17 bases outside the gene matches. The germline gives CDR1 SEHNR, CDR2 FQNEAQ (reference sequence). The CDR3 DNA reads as TGTGCCAGCACCTCTGTGGGCGGAGGACTAGCGGGGATGTACGAGCAGTACTTC. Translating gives CASTSVGGGLAGMYEQYF.

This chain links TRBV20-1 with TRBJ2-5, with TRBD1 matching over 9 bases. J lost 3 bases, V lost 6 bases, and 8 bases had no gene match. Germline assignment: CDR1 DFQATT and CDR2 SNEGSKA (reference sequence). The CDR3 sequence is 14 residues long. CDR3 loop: CSAEPDRGKETQYF. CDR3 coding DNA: TGCAGTGCGGAACCGGACAGGGGTAAAGAGACCCAGTACTTC.

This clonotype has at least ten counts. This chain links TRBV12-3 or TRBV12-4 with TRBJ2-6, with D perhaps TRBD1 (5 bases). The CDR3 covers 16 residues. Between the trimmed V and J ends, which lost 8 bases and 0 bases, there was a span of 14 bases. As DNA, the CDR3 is TGTGCCAGCGGGGATAGGGGCCGCTCTGGGGCCAACGTCCTGACTTTC. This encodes CASGDRGRSGANVLTF.

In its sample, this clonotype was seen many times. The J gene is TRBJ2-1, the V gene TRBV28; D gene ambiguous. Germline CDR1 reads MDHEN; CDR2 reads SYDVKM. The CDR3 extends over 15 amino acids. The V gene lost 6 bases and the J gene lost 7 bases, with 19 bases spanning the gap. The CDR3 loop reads CASSLLPTIPNEQFF. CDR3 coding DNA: TGTGCCAGCAGCTTACTTCCGACAATTCCGAATGAGCAGTTCTTC.

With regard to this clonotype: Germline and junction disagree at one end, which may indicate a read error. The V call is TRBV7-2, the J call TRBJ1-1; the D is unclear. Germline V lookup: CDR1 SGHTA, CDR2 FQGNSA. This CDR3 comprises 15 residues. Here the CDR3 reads CASSQDSPENTDAFF. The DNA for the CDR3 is TGTGCCAGCAGCCAAGATTCTCCCGAGAACACTGATGCTTTCTTT.

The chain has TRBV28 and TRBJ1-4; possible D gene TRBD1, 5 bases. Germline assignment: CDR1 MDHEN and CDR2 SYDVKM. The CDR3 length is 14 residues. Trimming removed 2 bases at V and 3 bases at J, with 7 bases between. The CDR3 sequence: CASSLGGANEKLFF. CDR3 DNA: TGTGCCAGCAGTTTAGGGGGTGCTAATGAAAAACTGTTTTTT.

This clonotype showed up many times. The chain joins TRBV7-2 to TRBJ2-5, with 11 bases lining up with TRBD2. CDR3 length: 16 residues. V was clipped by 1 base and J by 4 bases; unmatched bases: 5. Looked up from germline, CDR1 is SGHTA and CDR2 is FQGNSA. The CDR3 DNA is TGTGCCAGCAGCTTAGTGGGTAGCGGGAGGGTAGAGACCCAGTACTTC. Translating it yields CASSLVGSGRVETQYF. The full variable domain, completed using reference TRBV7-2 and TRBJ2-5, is GAGVSQSPSNKVTEKGKDVELRCDPISGHTALYWYRQSLGQGLEFLIYFQGNSAPDKSGLPSDRFSAERTGGSVSTLTIQRTQQEDSAVYLCASSLVGSGRVETQYFGPGTRLLVL.